These T cell receptor beta chains were read from a single sample in a study of T cell responses to AZD1222 COVID-19 vaccine. TCRdb keeps only in-frame clones here, not all; method: immunoSEQ multiplex PCR. The sample lists over 100,000 clones, 91% occurring once. This sample comprised peripheral blood, obtained on day 0 of AZD1222 vaccination. The source of these receptors is an adult in good health. CDR3s include the opening cysteine and the closing phenylalanine or tryptophan. A D gene is named only where the DNA matches it firmly.

j_call | v_call | d_call | cdr3_aa | cdr3_nt
TRBJ1-1 | TRBV11-2 | . | CASSLQAHRWNTEAFF | TGTGCCAGCAGCTTACAGGCTCACAGGTGGAACACTGAAGCTTTCTTT
TRBJ2-5 | TRBV9 | . | CASSVAGRETQYF | TGTGCCAGCAGCGTAGCAGGGAGAGAGACCCAGTACTTC
TRBJ1-6 | TRBV28 | . | CASSPRAIYPNSPLHF | TGTGCCAGCAGTCCCAGGGCGATATATCCAAATTCACCCCTCCACTTT
TRBJ1-1 | TRBV19 | . | CASSSRARIMNTEAFF | TGTGCCAGTAGTAGTAGGGCCCGAATAATGAACACTGAAGCTTTCTTT
TRBJ2-7 | TRBV7-2 | . | CASSLTSYEQYF | TGTGCCAGCAGCTTAACCTCCTACGAGCAGTACTTC
TRBJ1-2 | TRBV4-3 | . | CASSQESRGTDGYTF | TGCGCCAGCAGCCAAGAATCTAGGGGAACAGATGGCTACACCTTC
TRBJ2-2 | TRBV7-2 | . | CASSPLRADTGELFF | TGTGCCAGCAGCCCCCTGCGGGCCGACACCGGGGAGCTGTTTTTT
TRBJ2-2 | TRBV27 | . | CASSTPPGSTNTGELFF | TGTGCCAGCAGCACCCCCCCGGGCTCCACGAACACCGGGGAGCTGTTTTTT
TRBJ1-1 | TRBV11-3 | . | CASSQGRDTEAFF | TGTGCCAGCAGTCAGGGGCGGGACACTGAAGCTTTCTTT
TRBJ1-2 | TRBV6-5 | TRBD1 | CASKRTGGINYGYTF | TGTGCCAGCAAACGTACAGGGGGCATAAACTATGGCTACACCTTC
TRBJ2-1 | TRBV11-1 | . | CASSLEQGTNEQFF | TGTGCCAGCAGCTTAGAGCAGGGGACGAATGAGCAGTTCTTC
TRBJ1-1 | TRBV30 | . | CAWSDGINTEAFF | TGTGCCTGGAGTGACGGGATAAACACTGAAGCTTTCTTT
TRBJ1-6 | TRBV30 | . | CAWSGGQLGVTNSPLHF | TGTGCCTGGAGTGGAGGACAGTTGGGCGTTACGAATTCACCCCTCCACTTT
TRBJ2-1 | TRBV6-2/TRBV6-3 | . | CASRPTGLGSYNEQFF | TGTGCCAGCAGACCTACGGGACTCGGATCTTACAATGAGCAGTTCTTC